These 27 T cell receptor beta chains were sequenced from one sample in a study of PD-1 blockade in classical Hodgkin lymphoma. TCRdb's table, derived via immunoSEQ multiplex PCR, lists solely in-frame clones and lacks some. The sample yields roughly 7,500 clones, roughly 63% seen once. Time point reported: cycle 4 day 1 (C4D1), after more than 5 weeks of nivolumab. All the patients suffered relapse after autologous stem cell transplantation, and brentuximab vedotin exposure differed. CD8+ T cell isolation from thawed PBMCs was performed by magnetic negative selection. Material: CD8+ T cells from blood, obtained before the fourth cycle of nivolumab. These receptor sequences come from a human donor with classical Hodgkin lymphoma.

The chain is built from TRBV4-1 and TRBJ2-1; 7 bases fit TRBD2. The junction had 8 bases not matched to a gene; V was cut back by 4 bases and J by 2 bases. CDR3 length: 16 amino acids. Germline V CDR1 and CDR2: MGHRA, YSYEKL. CDR3 DNA: TGCGCCAGCAGCCCTCACGCTAGCGGCCCCTACAATGAGCAGTTCTTC. It translates to CASSPHASGPYNEQFF.

This clone appeared a few times. V is TRBV7-9 and J is TRBJ1-1; D is unclear. Germline V lookup: CDR1 SEHNR, CDR2 FQNEAQ (reference sequence). Trimming cost V 6 bases and J 5 bases, with 13 bases left between them. CDR3 length: 13 residues. The CDR3 loop reads CASSPWSRTEAFF. As DNA, the CDR3 is TGTGCCAGCAGTCCCTGGAGTCGAACTGAAGCTTTCTTT.

The V call is TRBV2, the J call TRBJ2-2; 8 bases align to TRBD1. The CDR3 is 16 amino acids. Trimming at V came to 6 bases and at J to 1 base, leaving 7 bases not matched to a gene. The germline V gene encodes CDR1 SNHLY and CDR2 FYNNEI. The CDR3 is CASRPPGTGNTGELFF. In DNA, the CDR3 is TGTGCCAGCAGACCCCCAGGGACAGGGAACACCGGGGAGCTGTTTTTT.

This clone was detected only a few times. J is TRBJ1-1 and V is TRBV5-6, with D uncertain. The length of the CDR3 is 12 residues. Trimming left V 1 base short and J 8 bases short, with 9 bases between. Germline V CDR1 and CDR2: SGHDT, YYEEEE. The CDR3 coding sequence is TGTGCCAGCAGCTTGTCAGTAACCGAAGCTTTCTTT. Its protein product is CASSLSVTEAFF.

The V call is TRBV5-5, the J call TRBJ2-4; D gene unclear. Trimming shortened V by 4 bases and J by 0 bases, and 11 bases separated the two germline ends. This CDR3 has 15 amino acids. CDR1 and CDR2 from the germline V gene are SGHKS and YYEKEE (reference sequence). CDR3 amino acids: CASSQDRLAKNIQYF. The DNA for the CDR3 is TGTGCCAGCAGCCAAGACCGGCTAGCCAAAAACATTCAGTACTTC.

The chain is built from TRBV5-6 and TRBJ1-2, with D possibly being TRBD1 (6 bases). The length of the CDR3 is 13 residues. V lost 0 bases to trimming and J lost 7 bases, with 10 bases between them. Germline-derived CDR1 and CDR2 are SGHDT and YYEEEE. Here the CDR3 DNA reads TGTGCCAGCAGCTTGGGACAGGCCTCTGGCTACACCTTC. Encoded protein: CASSLGQASGYTF.

The chain uses TRBV27 and TRBJ2-7; perhaps TRBD2 as D (6 bases). V was trimmed by 5 bases and J by 3 bases, leaving 23 bases between them. The CDR3 is 17 residues long. Germline V CDR1 and CDR2: MNHEY, SMNVEV (reference sequence). The CDR3 nucleotides read TGTGCCAGCAGTGAAGCGGAACCCCGGGACTGGCACTACGAGCAGTACTTC. Encoded protein: CASSEAEPRDWHYEQYF.

The chain carries TRBV7-3 and TRBJ2-1; 11 bases map to TRBD2. The trim removed 2 bases at V and 7 bases at J, leaving 4 bases unmatched. Germline V CDR1 and CDR2: SGHTA, FQGTGA. This CDR3 comprises 15 residues. CDR3 bases: TGTGCCAGCAGCTTAGTACTAGCGGGAGAGAATGAGCAGTTCTTC. Its translation is CASSLVLAGENEQFF. Looking up the rest from reference TRBV7-3 and TRBJ2-1 gives the full variable domain: GAGVSQTPSNKVTEKGKYVELRCDPISGHTALYWYRQSLGQGPEFLIYFQGTGAADDSGLPNDRFFAVRPEGSVSTLKIQRTERGDSAVYLCASSLVLAGENEQFFGPGTRLTVL.

The V and J genes are TRBV11-2 and TRBJ1-3; D ambiguous. From germline, CDR1 is SGHAT and CDR2 FQNNGV. This CDR3 spans 12 amino acids. V was clipped by 1 base and J by 4 bases, with 2 bases between them. The CDR3 loop reads CASSLGGNTIYF. In DNA form, the CDR3 reads TGTGCCAGCAGCTTAGGGGGAAACACCATATATTTT.

CDR3 in amino acids: CASSPGKTYGYTF. DNA of the CDR3: TGTGCCAGTAGTCCCGGAAAGACCTATGGCTACACCTTC. This chain joins TRBV19 and TRBJ1-2; D is ambiguous. The CDR3 runs to 13 residues. Germline CDR1 reads LNHDA; CDR2 reads SQIVND (reference sequence). Trimming removed 5 bases from V and 4 bases from J, with 11 bases in between. Drawing the rest from reference TRBV19 and TRBJ1-2, the complete variable domain is DGGITQSPKYLFRKEGQNVTLSCEQNLNHDAMYWYRQDPGQGLRLIYYSQIVNDFQKGDIAEGYSVSREKKESFPLTVTSAQKNPTAFYLCASSPGKTYGYTFGSGTRLTVV.

In nucleotides, the CDR3 is TGTGCCAGCTCACCACCGGTAGGGACTAGCGGGAGCCCAGATACGCAGTATTTT. The encoded protein is CASSPPVGTSGSPDTQYF. The chain links TRBV18 to TRBJ2-3; TRBD2 matches at 14 bases. The junction had 6 bases not matched to a gene; V was cut back by 0 bases and J by 4 bases. The CDR3 has 18 amino acids. Germline CDR1 reads KGHSH; CDR2 reads LQKENI.

This clone was seen only a few times. The rearrangement joins TRBV18 to TRBJ2-1; 10 bases match TRBD1. The CDR3 contains 15 residues. Germline V gene lookup returns CDR1 KGHSH and CDR2 LQKENI. V was clipped by 0 bases and J by 8 bases; unmatched bases: 4. The CDR3 region is CASSPPGQGIHEQFF. CDR3 coding DNA: TGTGCCAGCTCACCACCGGGACAGGGGATACATGAGCAGTTCTTC.

The chain uses TRBV10-3 and TRBJ1-4; 10 nucleotides match TRBD1. The CDR3 contains 16 residues. Germline V CDR1 and CDR2: ENHRY, SYGVKD. With 5 bases clipped from V and 6 bases from J, the junction kept 9 bases outside the gene matches. The CDR3 DNA is TGTGCCATCAGTTCCCGGGACAGGGGAGGGGATGAAAAACTGTTTTTT. It yields the protein CAISSRDRGGDEKLFF.

V usage is TRBV27 and J usage is TRBJ1-6, with D perhaps TRBD1 (5 bases). The germline V and J ends were trimmed by 5 bases and 6 bases, with 26 bases remaining between them. The CDR3 has 19 amino acids. CDR1 and CDR2 (germline): MNHEY, SMNVEV (reference sequence). The CDR3 here is CASSLSRDSLGASNSPLHF. The CDR3 nucleotides read TGTGCCAGCAGTCTGTCCCGGGACTCACTCGGGGCCTCTAATTCACCCCTCCACTTT.

The genes are TRBV2 and TRBJ2-3; D is perhaps TRBD2 (6 bases). The germline gives CDR1 SNHLY, CDR2 FYNNEI. Deletions cut 8 bases from V and 3 bases from J, with 21 bases between. The CDR3 length is 16 residues. DNA for the CDR3: TGTGCCAGCGCCTATCCAGCGGGCGGGTTAACAGATACGCAGTATTTT. Residues: CASAYPAGGLTDTQYF.

The chain links TRBV4-1 to TRBJ2-1; D is perhaps TRBD1 or TRBD2 (6 bases each). The CDR3 consists of 14 residues. Trimming took off 5 bases at V and 4 bases at J, with 12 bases between the two ends. The germline V gene has CDR1 MGHRA and CDR2 YSYEKL. Here the CDR3 DNA reads TGCGCCAGCAGCATGGGGGCGGGATACAATGAGCAGTTCTTC. Amino acids: CASSMGAGYNEQFF.

By proportion, this clone is large. V gene TRBV4-1 combines with J gene TRBJ2-4; the D gene is possibly TRBD1 (7 bases). The ends were cut back, 0 bases at V and 6 bases at J, with 12 bases in the middle. This CDR3 spans 15 amino acids. CDR1 is MGHRA and CDR2 is YSYEKL in the germline V gene. The CDR3 bases are TGCGCCAGCAGCCAAGACAGGGGGGTAGGAAACATTCAGTACTTC. Its translation: CASSQDRGVGNIQYF.

By share, this clone ranks as medium-sized. The chain carries TRBV11-3 and TRBJ2-1, with 7 bases aligning to TRBD2. This CDR3 spans 15 amino acids. Germline CDR1 and CDR2: SGHNT and YENEEA. Trimming removed 4 bases from V and 5 bases from J; junction bases left unmatched: 8. As DNA, the CDR3 is TGTGCCAGCAGCTCAAGGAGGGAGGGAAACAATGAGCAGTTCTTC. Amino acids: CASSSRREGNNEQFF.

The rearrangement uses TRBV7-9 and TRBJ2-7; D gene unclear. CDR1 is SEHNR and CDR2 is FQNEAQ in the germline V gene (reference sequence). V lost 5 bases and J lost 5, with 13 bases in between. This CDR3 region has 13 residues. CDR3: CASSTMGNHEQYF. CDR3 in DNA: TGTGCCAGCAGCACAATGGGGAACCACGAGCAGTACTTC.

The rearrangement uses TRBV7-8 and TRBJ1-1, with TRBD1 matching over 10 bases. This CDR3 is built from 14 residues. Germline-derived CDR1 and CDR2 are SGHVS and FQNEAQ. V lost 6 bases and J lost 3; bases outside the gene matches: 4. In DNA form, the CDR3 reads TGTGCCAGCAGGACAGGGGGCTGGCACACTGAAGCTTTCTTT. Protein product: CASRTGGWHTEAFF.

The chain couples TRBV6-1 to TRBJ2-1; the match to TRBD2 covers 13 bases. The ends lost 4 bases at V and 3 bases at J; junction bases unmatched: 6. Looked up from germline, CDR1 is MNHNS and CDR2 is SASEGT. This CDR3 has 17 residues. Here the CDR3 reads CASSVLAGGLGYNEQFF. The CDR3 DNA reads as TGTGCCAGCAGTGTACTAGCGGGAGGGCTTGGCTACAATGAGCAGTTCTTC.

The chain joins TRBV29-1 to TRBJ1-1; 9 bases are shared with TRBD1. Trimming took 3 bases from V and 10 from J; bases not matched to a gene: 21. The CDR3 covers 17 residues. Germline lookup yields CDR1 SQVTM and CDR2 ANQGSEA. CDR3 protein: CSVEYLPEQGAKEGAFF. In nucleotides, the CDR3 is TGCAGCGTTGAGTACCTCCCAGAACAGGGGGCAAAGGAGGGAGCTTTCTTT.

The chain has TRBV18 and TRBJ2-1; TRBD2 matches at 10 bases. V dropped 0 bases and J dropped 4; count of bases not matched to a gene: 9. Germline V gene data show CDR1 as KGHSH and CDR2 as LQKENI. CDR3 length equals 18 residues. The CDR3 DNA follows: TGTGCCAGCTCACCACCCCTAGCGGGAGTCAACGGGTACAATGAGCAGTTCTTC. Protein product: CASSPPLAGVNGYNEQFF. The complete variable domain, with remaining parts taken from reference TRBV18 and TRBJ2-1, reads NAGVMQNPRHLVRRRGQEARLRCSPMKGHSHVYWYRQLPEEGLKFMVYLQKENIIDESGMPKERFSAEFPKEGPSILRIQQVVRGDSAAYFCASSPPLAGVNGYNEQFFGPGTRLTVL.

This chain links TRBV6-6 with TRBJ1-5; weak D call: TRBD1 (5 bases). The CDR3 extends over 14 amino acids. Germline values: CDR1 MNHNY, CDR2 SVGAGI (reference sequence). V was clipped by 6 bases and J by 2 bases, with 11 bases between them. The CDR3 nucleotides read TGTGCCAGCAGCTCAGGGTTTGGCAATCAGCCCCAGCATTTT. This gives the protein CASSSGFGNQPQHF.

The rearrangement joins TRBV2 to TRBJ1-1; D not certain. Trimming took off 8 bases at V and 7 bases at J, with 8 bases between the two ends. Germline lookup yields CDR1 SNHLY and CDR2 FYNNEI. There are 10 residues in the CDR3. The CDR3 sequence: CASYGIEAFF. DNA of the CDR3: TGTGCCAGCTACGGGATTGAAGCTTTCTTT. Filled out from reference TRBV2 and TRBJ1-1, the complete variable domain reads EPEVTQTPSHQVTQMGQEVILRCVPISNHLYFYWYRQILGQKVEFLVSFYNNEISEKSEIFDDQFSVERPDGSNFTLKIRSTKLEDSAMYFCASYGIEAFFGQGTRLTVV.

This clone came up a few times. The J gene is TRBJ1-6, the V gene TRBV25-1; D not resolved. CDR3 length: 14 residues. Germline CDR1 MGHDK, CDR2 SYGVNS. Between the trimmed V and J ends, which lost 2 bases and 8 bases, there was a span of 10 bases. For the CDR3, the DNA is TGTGCCAGCAGTGAACTAGATAGGGATTCACCCCTCCACTTT. It yields the protein CASSELDRDSPLHF.

The gene calls are TRBV7-6 and TRBJ2-1, with 12 bases fitting TRBD2. V was clipped by 8 bases and J by 0 bases; unmatched bases: 8. The CDR3 is 17 residues long. Germline loops: CDR1 SGHVS, CDR2 FNYEAQ. For the CDR3, the DNA is TGTGCCAGCTCAAGGACTAGCGGGATCAGCTCCTACAATGAGCAGTTCTTC. Translated, it gives CASSRTSGISSYNEQFF.